A selection of T cell receptor beta chains follows, all from one sample in a study of T cells in Graves' hyperthyroidism and ophthalmopathy. TCRdb reanalysed the multiplex PCR reads using MiXCR and keeps one entry per CDR3 protein. The table records about 400,000 distinct CDR3 sequences, approximately 14% of them present only once. Sequenced input: blood. Receptors were obtained from a young woman with Graves' hyperthyroidism. The conserved cysteine and the conserved F or W are not part of the CDR3 here.

>TRBV5-1
ASSLDGVWSDGYT
>TRBV28
AGSTPGRKNTEAF
>TRBV3-1
ASSQEEGAGTEAF
>TRBV10-2
ASAPGGLGEQF
>TRBV20-1
SAGILGNTEAF
>TRBV7-3
ASSLAGVGSTEAF
>TRBV10-3
AISDLDRGLGANVLT
>TRBV6-9
ASSFGTGGNSPLH
>TRBV20-1
SAIDLQETQY
>TRBV12-3/TRBV12-4
ASRGQGEPYEQY
>TRBV20-1
SAREQGELNTEAF
>TRBV19
ASTLYAGDRTSYGYT
>TRBV13
ASSPGGLADQF
>TRBV12-3/TRBV12-4
ASSLGRADTGELF
>TRBV3-1
ASSQTTGGGYT
>TRBV5-1
ASSWTGGASISGNTIY
>TRBV5-4
ASSFYEGANTGELF
>TRBV29-1
SVGQLMNTEAF
>TRBV12-3/TRBV12-4
ASSLNRATNEKLF
>TRBV30
ALDQVVSYEQY
>TRBV9
ASSSHWTDGNTIY
>TRBV3-1
ASSQPGRPEAF
>TRBV27
ASRSRTSGKLTDTQY
>TRBV6-1
ASSDRTENEQF
>TRBV12-3/TRBV12-4
ASSWGGNPYEQY
>TRBV27
ASTDLGLADNNEQF
>TRBV28
ASSFGGPLGYNEKLF
>TRBV29-1
SVSGSEDTNTGELF
>TRBV20-1
SARVGLLGGDRGYT
>TRBV6-1
ASNRGMNTEAF
>TRBV20-1
SAAVGRPSYNEQF
>TRBV7-3
ASSSPLDPAGEETQY
>TRBV20-1
SASSLAGAVDTQY
>TRBV28
ASSPRQDSWDQPQH
>TRBV28
ASSLTGESYNEQF
>TRBV10-3
AISESVGEETQY
>TRBV20-1
SARKRRGFNTEAF
>TRBV28
ASSSLGLKAYEQY
>TRBV5-6
ASSHGQGKNSYEQY
>TRBV6-5
ASSLSFPNEQF
>TRBV27
AGSLGSNQPQH
>TRBV12-3/TRBV12-4
ASSLASGREEQF
>TRBV27
ASSFSQLYEQY
>TRBV28
ASSYNGLNTEAF
>TRBV7-2
ASSSVVGNEQF
>TRBV28
ASSSRRSRQETQY
>TRBV28
ASSLASSLPYEQY
>TRBV5-1
ASSLIQSKYNSPLH
>TRBV2
ASSYSGTGNYEQY
>TRBV19
ASSPSRLAGTISYNEQF
>TRBV28
ALRSGELF
>TRBV29-1
SVVAGFSGANVLT
>TRBV30
MSGSQGGYGYT
>TRBV13
ASSQNPSNEQF
>TRBV28
ASSLGGSAYTDTQY
>TRBV5-1
ASSLGAGEGNEQF
>TRBV18
ASSPAAGSRETQY